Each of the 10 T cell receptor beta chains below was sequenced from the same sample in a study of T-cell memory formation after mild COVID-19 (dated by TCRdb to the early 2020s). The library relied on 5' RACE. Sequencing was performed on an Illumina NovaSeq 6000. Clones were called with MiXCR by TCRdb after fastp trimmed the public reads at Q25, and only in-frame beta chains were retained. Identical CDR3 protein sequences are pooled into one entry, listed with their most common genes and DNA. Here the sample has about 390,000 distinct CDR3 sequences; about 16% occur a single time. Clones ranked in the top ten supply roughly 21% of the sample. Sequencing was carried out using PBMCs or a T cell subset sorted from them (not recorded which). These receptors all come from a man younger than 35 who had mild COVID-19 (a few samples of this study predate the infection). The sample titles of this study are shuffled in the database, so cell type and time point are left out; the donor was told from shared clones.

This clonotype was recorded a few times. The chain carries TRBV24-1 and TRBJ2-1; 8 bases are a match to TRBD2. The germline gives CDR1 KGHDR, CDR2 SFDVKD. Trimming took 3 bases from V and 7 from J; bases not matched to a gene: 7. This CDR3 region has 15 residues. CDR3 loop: CATSDPRRGDNEQFF. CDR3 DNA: TGTGCCACCAGTGATCCCCGGCGGGGGGATAATGAGCAGTTCTTC.

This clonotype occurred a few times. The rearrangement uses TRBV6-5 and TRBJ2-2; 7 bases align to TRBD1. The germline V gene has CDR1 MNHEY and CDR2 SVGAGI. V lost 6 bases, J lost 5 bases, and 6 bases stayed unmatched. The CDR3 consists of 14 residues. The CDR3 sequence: CASRPGQRTGELFF. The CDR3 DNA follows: TGTGCCAGCAGGCCGGGACAGCGAACCGGGGAGCTGTTTTTT.

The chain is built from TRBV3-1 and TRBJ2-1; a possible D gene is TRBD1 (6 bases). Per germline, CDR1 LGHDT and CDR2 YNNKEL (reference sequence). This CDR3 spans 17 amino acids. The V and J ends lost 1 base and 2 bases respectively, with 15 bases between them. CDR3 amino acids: CASSQGLGQNTYNEQFF. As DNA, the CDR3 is TGTGCCAGCAGCCAAGGACTTGGACAGAACACCTACAATGAGCAGTTCTTC.

CDR3 DNA sequence: TGTGCCAGTAGCCAACCACCTAGCAATCAGCCCCAGCATTTT. Its protein is CASSQPPSNQPQHF. V and J are TRBV19 and TRBJ1-5; D is unclear. The CDR3 length is 14 residues. Per the germline V gene, CDR1 is LNHDA and CDR2 is SQIVND (reference sequence). Deletions cut 6 bases from V and 0 bases from J, with 9 bases between.

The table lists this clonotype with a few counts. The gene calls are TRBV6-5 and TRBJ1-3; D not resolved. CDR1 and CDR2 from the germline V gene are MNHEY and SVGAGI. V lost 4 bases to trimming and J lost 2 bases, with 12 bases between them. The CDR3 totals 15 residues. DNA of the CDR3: TGTGCCAGCAGTTTCGCAGGCGATACTGGAAACACCATATATTTT. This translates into CASSFAGDTGNTIYF.

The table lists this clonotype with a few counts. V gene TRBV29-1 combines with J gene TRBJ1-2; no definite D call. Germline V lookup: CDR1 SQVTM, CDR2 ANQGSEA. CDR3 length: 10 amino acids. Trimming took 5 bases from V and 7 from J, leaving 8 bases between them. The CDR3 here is CSVTAGGYTF. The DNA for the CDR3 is TGCAGCGTTACGGCTGGTGGCTACACCTTC.

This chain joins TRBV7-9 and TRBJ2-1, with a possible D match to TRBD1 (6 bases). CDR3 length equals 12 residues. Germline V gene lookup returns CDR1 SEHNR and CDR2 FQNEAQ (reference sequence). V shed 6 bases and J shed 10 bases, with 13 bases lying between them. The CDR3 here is CASSSQGREQFF. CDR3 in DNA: TGTGCCAGCAGTTCCCAGGGGCGGGAGCAGTTCTTC.

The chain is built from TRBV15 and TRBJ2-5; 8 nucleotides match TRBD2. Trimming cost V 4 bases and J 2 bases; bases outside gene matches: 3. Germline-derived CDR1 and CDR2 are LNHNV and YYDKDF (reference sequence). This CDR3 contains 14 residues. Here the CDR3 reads CATSTAGEQETQYF. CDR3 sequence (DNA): TGTGCCACCAGCACAGCGGGGGAACAAGAGACCCAGTACTTC.

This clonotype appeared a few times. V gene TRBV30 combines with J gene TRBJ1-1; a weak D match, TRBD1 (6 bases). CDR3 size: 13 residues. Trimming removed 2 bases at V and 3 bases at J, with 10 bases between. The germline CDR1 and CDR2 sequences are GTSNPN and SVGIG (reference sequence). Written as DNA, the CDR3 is TGTGCCTGGAGTCTCCAGGGGTACACTGAAGCTTTCTTT. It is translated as CAWSLQGYTEAFF.

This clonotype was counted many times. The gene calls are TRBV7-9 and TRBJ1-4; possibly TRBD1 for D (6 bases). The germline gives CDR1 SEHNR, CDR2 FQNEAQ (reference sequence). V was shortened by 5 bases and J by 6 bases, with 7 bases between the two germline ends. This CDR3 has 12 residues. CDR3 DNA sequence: TGTGCCAGCAGCCGGACAGATGAAAAACTGTTTTTT. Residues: CASSRTDEKLFF.